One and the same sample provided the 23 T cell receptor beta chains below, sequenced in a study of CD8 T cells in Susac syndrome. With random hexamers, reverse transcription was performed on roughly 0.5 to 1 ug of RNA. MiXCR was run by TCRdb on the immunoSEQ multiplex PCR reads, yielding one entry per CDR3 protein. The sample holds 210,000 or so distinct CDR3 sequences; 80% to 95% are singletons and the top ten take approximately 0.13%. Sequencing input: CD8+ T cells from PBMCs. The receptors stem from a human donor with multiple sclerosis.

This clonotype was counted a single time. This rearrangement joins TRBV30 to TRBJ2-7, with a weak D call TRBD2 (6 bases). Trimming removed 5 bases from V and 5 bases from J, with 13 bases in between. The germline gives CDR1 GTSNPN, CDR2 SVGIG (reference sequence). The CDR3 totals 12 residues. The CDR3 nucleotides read TGTGCCTGGTCTCCGGGAGTCGACGAGCAGTACTTC. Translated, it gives CAWSPGVDEQYF.

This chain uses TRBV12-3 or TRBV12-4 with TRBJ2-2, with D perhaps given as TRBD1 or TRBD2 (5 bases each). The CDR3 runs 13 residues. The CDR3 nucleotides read TGTGGCTCGGGGCGGGTTGACACCGGGGAGCTGTTTTTT. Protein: CGSGRVDTGELFF.

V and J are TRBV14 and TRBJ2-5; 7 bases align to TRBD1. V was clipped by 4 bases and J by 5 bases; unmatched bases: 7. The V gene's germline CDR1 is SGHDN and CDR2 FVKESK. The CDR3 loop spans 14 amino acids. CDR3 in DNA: TGTGCCAGCAGCCGGGACAGCCTTATGGAGACCCAGTACTTC. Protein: CASSRDSLMETQYF.

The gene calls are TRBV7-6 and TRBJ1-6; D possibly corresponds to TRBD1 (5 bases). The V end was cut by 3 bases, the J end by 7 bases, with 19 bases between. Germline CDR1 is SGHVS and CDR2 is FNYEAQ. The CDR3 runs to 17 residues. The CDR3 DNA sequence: TGTGCCAGCAGCTTGGAACAGGCTGCAAGGGAGAATTCACCCCTCCACTTT. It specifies CASSLEQAARENSPLHF.

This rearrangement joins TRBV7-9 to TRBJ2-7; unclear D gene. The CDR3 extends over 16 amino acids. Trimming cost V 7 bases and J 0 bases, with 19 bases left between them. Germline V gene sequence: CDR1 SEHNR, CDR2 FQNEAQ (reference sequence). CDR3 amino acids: CASILTSDGSSYEQYF. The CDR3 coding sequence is TGTGCCAGCATTTTAACCTCCGATGGATCCTCCTACGAGCAGTACTTC. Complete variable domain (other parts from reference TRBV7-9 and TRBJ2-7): DTGVSQNPRHKITKRGQNVTFRCDPISEHNRLYWYRQTLGQGPEFLTYFQNEAQLEKSRLLSDRFSAERPKGSFSTLEIQRTEQGDSAMYLCASILTSDGSSYEQYFGPGTRLTVT.

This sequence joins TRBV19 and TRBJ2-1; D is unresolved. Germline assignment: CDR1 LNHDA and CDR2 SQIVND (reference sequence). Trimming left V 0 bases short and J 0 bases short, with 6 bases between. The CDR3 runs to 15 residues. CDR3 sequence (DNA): TGTGCCAGTAGTATAGAGGGATCCTCCTACAATGAGCAGTTCTTC. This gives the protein CASSIEGSSYNEQFF.

The CDR3 DNA sequence: TGTGCCAGCAGACACGGACTAGTGGGATACAATGAGCAGTTCTTC. It yields the protein CASRHGLVGYNEQFF. The V gene is TRBV28, the J gene TRBJ2-1, with 7 nucleotides matching TRBD2. This CDR3 contains 15 residues. In germline, CDR1 is MDHEN, CDR2 SYDVKM. Trimming removed 6 bases from V and 4 bases from J; junction bases left unmatched: 9. Full variable domain (outside the CDR3, taken from reference TRBV28 and TRBJ2-1): DVKVTQSSRYLVKRTGEKVFLECVQDMDHENMFWYRQDPGLGLRLIYFSYDVKMKEKGDIPEGYSVSREKKERFSLILESASTNQTSMYLCASRHGLVGYNEQFFGPGTRLTVL.

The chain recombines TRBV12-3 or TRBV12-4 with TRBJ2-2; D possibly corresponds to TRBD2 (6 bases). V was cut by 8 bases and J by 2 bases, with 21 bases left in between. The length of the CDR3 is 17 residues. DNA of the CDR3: TGTGCCAGCGCCGACCCGGGGAGGTGGGCTAACACCGGGGAGCTGTTTTTT. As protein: CASADPGRWANTGELFF.

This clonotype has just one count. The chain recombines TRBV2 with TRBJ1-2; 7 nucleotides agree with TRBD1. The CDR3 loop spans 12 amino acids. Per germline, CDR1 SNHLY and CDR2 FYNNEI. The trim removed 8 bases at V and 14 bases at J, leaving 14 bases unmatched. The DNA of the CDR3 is TGTGCCAGCTGGTCGACGACAGGGTTTGCTACCTTC. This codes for CASWSTTGFATF.

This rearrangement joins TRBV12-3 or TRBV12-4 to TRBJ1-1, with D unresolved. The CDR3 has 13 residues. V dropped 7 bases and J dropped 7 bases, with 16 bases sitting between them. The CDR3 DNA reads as TGTGCCAGCACCACAAGGGTAGGGATTGAAGCTTTCTTT. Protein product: CASTTRVGIEAFF.

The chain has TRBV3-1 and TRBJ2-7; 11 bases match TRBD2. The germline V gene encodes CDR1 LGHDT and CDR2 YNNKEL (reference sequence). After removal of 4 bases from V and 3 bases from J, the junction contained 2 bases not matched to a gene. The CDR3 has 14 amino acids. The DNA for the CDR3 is TGTGCCAGCAGCCCCGGGACTAGCGGCTACGAGCAGTACTTC. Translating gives CASSPGTSGYEQYF.

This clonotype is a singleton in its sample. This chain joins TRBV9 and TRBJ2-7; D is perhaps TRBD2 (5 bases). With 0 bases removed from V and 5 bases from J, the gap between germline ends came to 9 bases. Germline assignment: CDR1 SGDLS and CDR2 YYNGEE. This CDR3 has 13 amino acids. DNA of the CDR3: TGTGCCAGCAGCGTAGCTCCCGGGGACGAGCAGTACTTC. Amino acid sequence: CASSVAPGDEQYF.

The CDR3: CATKQGRAFF. CDR3 bases: TGTGCCACTAAACAGGGGCGAGCTTTCTTT. The chain uses TRBV19 and TRBJ1-1, with 7 nucleotides matching TRBD1. The CDR3 runs 10 residues. Losses at the gene ends were 10 bases for V and 10 bases for J; bases not matched to a gene: 6. Germline CDR1 and CDR2: LNHDA and SQIVND (reference sequence).

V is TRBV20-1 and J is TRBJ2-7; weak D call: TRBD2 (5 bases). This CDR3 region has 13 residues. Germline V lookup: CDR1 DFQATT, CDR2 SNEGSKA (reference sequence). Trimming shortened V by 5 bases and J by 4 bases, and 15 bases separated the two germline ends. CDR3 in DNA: TGCAGTGCTCGCCGACGGGAATCTTACGAGCAGTACTTC. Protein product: CSARRRESYEQYF.

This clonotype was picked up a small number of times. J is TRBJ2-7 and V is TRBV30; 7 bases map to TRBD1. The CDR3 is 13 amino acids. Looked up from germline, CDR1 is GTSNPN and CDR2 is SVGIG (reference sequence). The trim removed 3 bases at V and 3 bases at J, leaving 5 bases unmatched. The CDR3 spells CAWSPDRDYEQYF. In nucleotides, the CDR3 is TGTGCCTGGAGCCCCGACAGGGACTACGAGCAGTACTTC.

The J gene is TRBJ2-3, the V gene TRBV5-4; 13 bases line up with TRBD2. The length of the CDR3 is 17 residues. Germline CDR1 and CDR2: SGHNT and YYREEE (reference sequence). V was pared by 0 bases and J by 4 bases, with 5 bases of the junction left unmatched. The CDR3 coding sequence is TGTGCCAGCAGCTTGGGACTAGCGGGAGGCGGGGCAGATACGCAGTATTTT. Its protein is CASSLGLAGGGADTQYF. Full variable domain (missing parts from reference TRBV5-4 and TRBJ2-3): ETGVTQSPTHLIKTRGQQVTLRCSSQSGHNTVSWYQQALGQGPQFIFQYYREEENGRGNFPPRFSGLQFPNYSSELNVNALELDDSALYLCASSLGLAGGGADTQYFGPGTRLTVL.

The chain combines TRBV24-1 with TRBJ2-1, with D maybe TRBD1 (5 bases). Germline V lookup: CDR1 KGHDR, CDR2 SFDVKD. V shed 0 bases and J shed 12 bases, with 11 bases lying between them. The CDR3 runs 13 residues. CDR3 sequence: CATSDLGGQGQFF. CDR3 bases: TGTGCCACCAGTGATTTGGGTGGTCAGGGGCAGTTCTTC.

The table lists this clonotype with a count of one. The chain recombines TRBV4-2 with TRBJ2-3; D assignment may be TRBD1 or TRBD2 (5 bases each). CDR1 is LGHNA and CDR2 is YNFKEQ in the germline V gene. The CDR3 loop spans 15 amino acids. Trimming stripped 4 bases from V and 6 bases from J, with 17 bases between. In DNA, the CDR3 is TGTGCCAGCAGCCGATATATCGGGGCCAGCGATACGCAGTATTTT. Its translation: CASSRYIGASDTQYF.

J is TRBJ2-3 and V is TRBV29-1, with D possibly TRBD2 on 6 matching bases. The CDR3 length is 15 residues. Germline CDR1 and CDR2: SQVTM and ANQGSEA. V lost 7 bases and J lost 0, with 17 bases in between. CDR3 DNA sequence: TGCAGCGCCGGGGCGGGGATCACTAGCACAGATACGCAGTATTTT. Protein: CSAGAGITSTDTQYF.

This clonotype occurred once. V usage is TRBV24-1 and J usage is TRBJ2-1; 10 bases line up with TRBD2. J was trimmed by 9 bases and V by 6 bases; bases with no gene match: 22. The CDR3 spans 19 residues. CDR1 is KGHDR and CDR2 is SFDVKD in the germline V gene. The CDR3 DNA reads TGTGCCACCAGTCCACGGACTAGCGGAACAACCTACCCGGGGTGTGAGCAGTTCTTC. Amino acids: CATSPRTSGTTYPGCEQFF.

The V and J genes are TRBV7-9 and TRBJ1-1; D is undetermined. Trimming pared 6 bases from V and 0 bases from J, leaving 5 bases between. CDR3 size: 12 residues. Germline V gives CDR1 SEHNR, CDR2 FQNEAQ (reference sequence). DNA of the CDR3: TGTGCCAGCAGGAGTGTGAACACTGAAGCTTTCTTT. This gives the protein CASRSVNTEAFF.

This chain's CDR3 is CSAQPGLAEGSYEQYF. The CDR3 DNA sequence: TGCAGTGCCCAACCGGGACTAGCGGAAGGATCCTACGAGCAGTACTTC. This chain joins TRBV20-1 and TRBJ2-7; 11 nucleotides agree with TRBD2. J gave up 1 base and V 6 bases, and 11 bases lay outside the gene matches. Per germline, CDR1 DFQATT and CDR2 SNEGSKA (reference sequence). This CDR3 has 16 amino acids.

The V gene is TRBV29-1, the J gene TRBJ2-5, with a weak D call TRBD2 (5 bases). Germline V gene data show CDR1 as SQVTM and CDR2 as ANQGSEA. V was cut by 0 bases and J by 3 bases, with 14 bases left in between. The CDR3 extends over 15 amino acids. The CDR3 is CSVEDQASGKETQYF. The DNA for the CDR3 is TGCAGCGTTGAAGATCAGGCTTCGGGGAAAGAGACCCAGTACTTC.